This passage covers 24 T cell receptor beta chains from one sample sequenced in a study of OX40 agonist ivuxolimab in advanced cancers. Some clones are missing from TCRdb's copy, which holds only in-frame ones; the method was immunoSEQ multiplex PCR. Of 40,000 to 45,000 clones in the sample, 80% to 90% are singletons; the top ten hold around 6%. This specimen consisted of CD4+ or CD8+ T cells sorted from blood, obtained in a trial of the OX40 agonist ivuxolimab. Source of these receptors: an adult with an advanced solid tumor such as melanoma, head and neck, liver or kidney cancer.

The CDR3 spells CAWSVGTLNQPQHF. CDR3 coding DNA: TGTGCCTGGAGTGTAGGCACACTCAATCAGCCCCAGCATTTT. This sequence joins TRBV30 and TRBJ1-5, with D unclear. The CDR3 extends over 14 amino acids. Per the germline V gene, CDR1 is GTSNPN and CDR2 is SVGIG (reference sequence). V lost 0 bases, J lost 3 bases, and 9 bases lay in between. Filled out from reference TRBV30 and TRBJ1-5, the complete variable domain reads SQTIHQWPATLVQPVGSPLSLECTVEGTSNPNLYWYRQAAGRGLQLLFYSVGIGQISSEVPQNLSASRPQDRQFILSSKKLLLSDSGFYLCAWSVGTLNQPQHFGDGTRLSIL.

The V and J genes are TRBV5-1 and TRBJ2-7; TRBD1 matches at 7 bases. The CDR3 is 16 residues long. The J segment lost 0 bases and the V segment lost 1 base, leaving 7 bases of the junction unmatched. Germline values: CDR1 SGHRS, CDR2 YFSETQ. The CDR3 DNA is TGCGCCAGCAGCTTGCACTCCGGGACAGCCTCCTACGAGCAGTACTTC. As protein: CASSLHSGTASYEQYF.

CDR3 DNA: TGTGCCAGCAGTGATGGGGACAGGCTTAATCAGCCCCAGCATTTT. It codes for CASSDGDRLNQPQHF. The chain carries TRBV6-1 and TRBJ1-5; TRBD1 aligns across 8 bases. Looked up from germline, CDR1 is MNHNS and CDR2 is SASEGT. Unmatched junction bases numbered 5, after V lost 3 bases and J lost 4 bases. The CDR3 has 15 residues.

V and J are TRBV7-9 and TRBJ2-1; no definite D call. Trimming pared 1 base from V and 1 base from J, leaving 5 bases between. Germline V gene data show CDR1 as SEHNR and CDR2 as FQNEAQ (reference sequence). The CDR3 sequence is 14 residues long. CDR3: CASSLDMSYNEQFF. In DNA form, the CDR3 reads TGTGCCAGCAGCTTAGATATGTCCTACAATGAGCAGTTCTTC. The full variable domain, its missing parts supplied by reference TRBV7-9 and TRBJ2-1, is DTGVSQNPRHKITKRGQNVTFRCDPISEHNRLYWYRQTLGQGPEFLTYFQNEAQLEKSRLLSDRFSAERPKGSFSTLEIQRTEQGDSAMYLCASSLDMSYNEQFFGPGTRLTVL.

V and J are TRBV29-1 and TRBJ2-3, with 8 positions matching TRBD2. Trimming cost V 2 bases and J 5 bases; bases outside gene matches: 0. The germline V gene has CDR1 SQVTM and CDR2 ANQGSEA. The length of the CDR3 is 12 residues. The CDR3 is CSVELAGDTQYF. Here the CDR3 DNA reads TGCAGCGTTGAACTAGCGGGAGATACGCAGTATTTT.

This chain's CDR3 is CAWAGRNYNEQFF. The CDR3 DNA follows: TGTGCCTGGGCGGGACGGAACTACAATGAGCAGTTCTTC. V and J are TRBV30 and TRBJ2-1; TRBD2 might be the D (6 bases). The CDR3 contains 13 residues. CDR1 GTSNPN and CDR2 SVGIG come from the germline V gene (reference sequence). Trimming took off 5 bases at V and 3 bases at J, with 11 bases between the two ends. Complete variable domain (other parts from reference TRBV30 and TRBJ2-1): SQTIHQWPATLVQPVGSPLSLECTVEGTSNPNLYWYRQAAGRGLQLLFYSVGIGQISSEVPQNLSASRPQDRQFILSSKKLLLSDSGFYLCAWAGRNYNEQFFGPGTRLTVL.

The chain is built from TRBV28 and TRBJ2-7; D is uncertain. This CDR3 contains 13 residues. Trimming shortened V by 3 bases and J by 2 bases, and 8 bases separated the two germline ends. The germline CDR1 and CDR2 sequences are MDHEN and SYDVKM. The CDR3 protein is CASSFGPPYEQYF. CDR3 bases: TGTGCCAGCAGTTTTGGTCCCCCCTACGAGCAGTACTTC.

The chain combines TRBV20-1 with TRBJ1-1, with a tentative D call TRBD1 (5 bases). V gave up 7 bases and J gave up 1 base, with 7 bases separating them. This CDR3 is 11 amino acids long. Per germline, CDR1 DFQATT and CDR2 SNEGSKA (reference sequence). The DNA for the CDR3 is TGCAGTGGCACAGGGAACACTGAAGCTTTCTTT. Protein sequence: CSGTGNTEAFF.

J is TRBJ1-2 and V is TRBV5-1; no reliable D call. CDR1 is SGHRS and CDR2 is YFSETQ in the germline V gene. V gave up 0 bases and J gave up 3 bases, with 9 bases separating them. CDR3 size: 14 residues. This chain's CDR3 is CASSLEPAYYGYTF. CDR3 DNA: TGCGCCAGCAGCTTGGAGCCGGCCTACTATGGCTACACCTTC.

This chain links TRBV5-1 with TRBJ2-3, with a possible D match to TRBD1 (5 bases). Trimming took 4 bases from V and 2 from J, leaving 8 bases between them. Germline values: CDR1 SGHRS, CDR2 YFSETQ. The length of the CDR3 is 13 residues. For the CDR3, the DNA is TGCGCCAGCAGCGCGGACAACACAGATACGCAGTATTTT. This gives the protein CASSADNTDTQYF.

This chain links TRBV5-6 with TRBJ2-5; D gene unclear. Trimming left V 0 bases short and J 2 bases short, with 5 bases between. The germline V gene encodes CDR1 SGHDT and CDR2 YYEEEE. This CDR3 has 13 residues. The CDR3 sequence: CASSLGQQETQYF. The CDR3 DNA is TGTGCCAGCAGCTTGGGGCAGCAAGAGACCCAGTACTTC.

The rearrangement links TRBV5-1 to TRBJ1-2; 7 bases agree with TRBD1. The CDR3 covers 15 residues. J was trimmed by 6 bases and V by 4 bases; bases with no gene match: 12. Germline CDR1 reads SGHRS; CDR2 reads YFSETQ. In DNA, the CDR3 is TGCGCCAGCAGCCCGTGGAGGGACAGCGCGGATGGCTACACCTTC. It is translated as CASSPWRDSADGYTF.

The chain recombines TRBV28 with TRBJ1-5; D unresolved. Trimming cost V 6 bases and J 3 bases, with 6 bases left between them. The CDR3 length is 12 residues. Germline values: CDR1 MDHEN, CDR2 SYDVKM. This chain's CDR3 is CASRRFNQPQHF. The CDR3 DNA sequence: TGTGCCAGCAGACGGTTCAATCAGCCCCAGCATTTT.

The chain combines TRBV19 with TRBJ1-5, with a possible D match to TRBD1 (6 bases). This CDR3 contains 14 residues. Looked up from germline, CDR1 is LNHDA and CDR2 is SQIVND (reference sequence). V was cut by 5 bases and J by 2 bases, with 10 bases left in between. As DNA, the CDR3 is TGTGCCAGTAGTGATGCAGGGGGCAATCAGCCCCAGCATTTT. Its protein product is CASSDAGGNQPQHF.

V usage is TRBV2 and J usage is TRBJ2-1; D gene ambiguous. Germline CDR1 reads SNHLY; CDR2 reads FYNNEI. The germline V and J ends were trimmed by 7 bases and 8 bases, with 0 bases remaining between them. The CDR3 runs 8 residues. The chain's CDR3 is CASNEQFF. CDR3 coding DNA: TGTGCCAGCAATGAGCAGTTCTTC.

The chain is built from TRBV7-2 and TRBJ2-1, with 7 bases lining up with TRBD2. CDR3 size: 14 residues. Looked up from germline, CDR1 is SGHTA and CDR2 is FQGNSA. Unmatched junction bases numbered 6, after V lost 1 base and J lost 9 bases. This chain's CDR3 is CASSLGGSPGEQFF. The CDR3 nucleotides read TGTGCCAGCAGCTTAGGCGGGAGCCCCGGTGAGCAGTTCTTC.

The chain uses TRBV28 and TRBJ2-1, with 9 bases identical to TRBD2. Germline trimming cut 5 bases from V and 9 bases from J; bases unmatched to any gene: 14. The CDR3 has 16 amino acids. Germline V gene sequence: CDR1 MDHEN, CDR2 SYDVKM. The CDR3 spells CASSPWGSGSLCEQFF. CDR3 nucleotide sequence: TGTGCCAGCAGTCCTTGGGGTAGCGGGAGTTTGTGTGAGCAGTTCTTC. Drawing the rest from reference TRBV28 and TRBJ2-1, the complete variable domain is DVKVTQSSRYLVKRTGEKVFLECVQDMDHENMFWYRQDPGLGLRLIYFSYDVKMKEKGDIPEGYSVSREKKERFSLILESASTNQTSMYLCASSPWGSGSLCEQFFGPGTRLTVL.

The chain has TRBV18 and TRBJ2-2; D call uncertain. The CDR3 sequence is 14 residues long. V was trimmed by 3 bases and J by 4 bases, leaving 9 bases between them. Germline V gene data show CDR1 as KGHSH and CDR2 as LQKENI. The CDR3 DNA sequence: TGTGCCAGCTCACCCTCAGGTGCCACCGGGGAGCTGTTTTTT. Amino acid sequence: CASSPSGATGELFF.

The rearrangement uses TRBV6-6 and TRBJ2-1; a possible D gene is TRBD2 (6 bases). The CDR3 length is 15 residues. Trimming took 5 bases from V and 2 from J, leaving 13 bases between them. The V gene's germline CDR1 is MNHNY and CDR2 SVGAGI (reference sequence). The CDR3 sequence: CASSISGNTYNEQFF. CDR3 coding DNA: TGTGCCAGCAGTATTAGCGGAAATACCTACAATGAGCAGTTCTTC.

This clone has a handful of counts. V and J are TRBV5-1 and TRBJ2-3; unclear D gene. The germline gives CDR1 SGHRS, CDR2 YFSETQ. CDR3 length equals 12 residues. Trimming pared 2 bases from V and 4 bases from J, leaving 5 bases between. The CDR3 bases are TGCGCCAGCAGCTTAGGCGCAGATACGCAGTATTTT. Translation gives CASSLGADTQYF.

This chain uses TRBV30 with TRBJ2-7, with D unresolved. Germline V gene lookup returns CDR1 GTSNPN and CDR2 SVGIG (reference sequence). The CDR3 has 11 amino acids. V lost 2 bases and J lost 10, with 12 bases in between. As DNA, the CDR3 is TGTGCCTGGAGTAGCAGCCCACGACAGTACTTC. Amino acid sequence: CAWSSSPRQYF.

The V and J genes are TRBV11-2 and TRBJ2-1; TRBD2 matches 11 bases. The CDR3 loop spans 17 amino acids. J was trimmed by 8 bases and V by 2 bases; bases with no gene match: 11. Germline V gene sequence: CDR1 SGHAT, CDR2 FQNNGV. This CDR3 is CASSLLETSGTYDEQFF. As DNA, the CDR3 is TGTGCCAGCAGCTTATTAGAGACTAGCGGGACGTATGATGAGCAGTTCTTC.

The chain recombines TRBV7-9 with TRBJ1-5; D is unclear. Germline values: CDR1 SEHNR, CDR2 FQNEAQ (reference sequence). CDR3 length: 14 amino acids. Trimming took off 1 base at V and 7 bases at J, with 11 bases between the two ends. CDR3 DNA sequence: TGTGCCAGCAGCTTAGAGGCCTCCGGGCAGCCCCAGCATTTT. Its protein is CASSLEASGQPQHF.

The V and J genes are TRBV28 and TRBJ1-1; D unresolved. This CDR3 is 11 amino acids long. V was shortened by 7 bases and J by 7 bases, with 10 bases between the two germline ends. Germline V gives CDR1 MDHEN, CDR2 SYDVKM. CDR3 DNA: TGTGCCAGCAAGGTGAGAGGTGAAGCTTTCTTT. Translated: CASKVRGEAFF.